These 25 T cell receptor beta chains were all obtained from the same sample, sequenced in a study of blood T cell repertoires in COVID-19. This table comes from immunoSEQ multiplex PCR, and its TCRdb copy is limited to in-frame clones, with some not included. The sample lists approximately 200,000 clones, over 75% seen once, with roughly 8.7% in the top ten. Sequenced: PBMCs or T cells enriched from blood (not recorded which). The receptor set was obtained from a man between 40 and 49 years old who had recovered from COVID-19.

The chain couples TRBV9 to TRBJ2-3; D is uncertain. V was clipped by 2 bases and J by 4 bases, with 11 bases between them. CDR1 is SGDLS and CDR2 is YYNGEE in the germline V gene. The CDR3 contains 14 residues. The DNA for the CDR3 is TGTGCCAGCAGCGTTATTGCTGTAGCAGATACGCAGTATTTT. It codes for CASSVIAVADTQYF.

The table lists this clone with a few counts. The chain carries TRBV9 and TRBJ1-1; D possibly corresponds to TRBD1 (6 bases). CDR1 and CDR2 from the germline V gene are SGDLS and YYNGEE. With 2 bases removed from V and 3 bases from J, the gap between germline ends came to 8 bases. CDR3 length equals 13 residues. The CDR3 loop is CASSVRGDTEAFF. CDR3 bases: TGTGCCAGCAGCGTCAGGGGAGACACTGAAGCTTTCTTT. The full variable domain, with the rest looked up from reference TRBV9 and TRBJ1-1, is DSGVTQTPKHLITATGQRVTLRCSPRSGDLSVYWYQQSLDQGLQFLIQYYNGEERAKGNILERFSAQQFPDLHSELNLSSLELGDSALYFCASSVRGDTEAFFGQGTRLTVV.

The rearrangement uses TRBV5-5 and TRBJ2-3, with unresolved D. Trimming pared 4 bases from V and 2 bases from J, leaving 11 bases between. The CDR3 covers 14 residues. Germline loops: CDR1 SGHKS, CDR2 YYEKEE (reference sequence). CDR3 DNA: TGTGCCAGCAGCGTTGAGAGAGACACAGATACGCAGTATTTT. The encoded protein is CASSVERDTDTQYF.

The CDR3 sequence: CASSVEGLYNEQFF. The DNA for the CDR3 is TGTGCCAGCAGCGTAGAGGGACTCTACAATGAGCAGTTCTTC. The chain joins TRBV9 to TRBJ2-1, with TRBD2 as a possible D gene (6 bases). The germline V gene encodes CDR1 SGDLS and CDR2 YYNGEE. This CDR3 has 14 residues. Trimming pared 0 bases from V and 3 bases from J, leaving 7 bases between.

The CDR3 here is CASSLNSYYGYTF. Here the CDR3 DNA reads TGTGCCAGCAGCTTGAACAGTTACTATGGCTACACCTTC. J is TRBJ1-2 and V is TRBV7-2, with D unclear. Trimming took off 3 bases at V and 3 bases at J, with 8 bases between the two ends. The CDR3 covers 13 residues. Germline assignment: CDR1 SGHTA and CDR2 FQGNSA.

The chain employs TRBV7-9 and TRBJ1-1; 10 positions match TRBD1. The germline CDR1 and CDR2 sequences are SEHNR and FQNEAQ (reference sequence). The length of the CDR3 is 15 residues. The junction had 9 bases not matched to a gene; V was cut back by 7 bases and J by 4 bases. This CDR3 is CASKIGTGVSTEAFF. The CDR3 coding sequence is TGTGCCAGCAAAATCGGGACAGGGGTCTCCACTGAAGCTTTCTTT.

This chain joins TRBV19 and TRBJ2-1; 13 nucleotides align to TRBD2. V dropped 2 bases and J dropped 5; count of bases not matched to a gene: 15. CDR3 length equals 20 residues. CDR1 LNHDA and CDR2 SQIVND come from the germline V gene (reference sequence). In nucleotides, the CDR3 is TGTGCCAGTAGTATAAGCTCTTTAGGCACTAGCGGGAGGGCCAACAATGAGCAGTTCTTC. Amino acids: CASSISSLGTSGRANNEQFF.

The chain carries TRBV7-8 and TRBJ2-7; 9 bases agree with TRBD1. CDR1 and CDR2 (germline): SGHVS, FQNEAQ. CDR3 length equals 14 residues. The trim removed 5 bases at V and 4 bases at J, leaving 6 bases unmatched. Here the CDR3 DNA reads TGTGCCAGCAGCCCCCGGGACAGGGTTTACGAGCAGTACTTC. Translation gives CASSPRDRVYEQYF.

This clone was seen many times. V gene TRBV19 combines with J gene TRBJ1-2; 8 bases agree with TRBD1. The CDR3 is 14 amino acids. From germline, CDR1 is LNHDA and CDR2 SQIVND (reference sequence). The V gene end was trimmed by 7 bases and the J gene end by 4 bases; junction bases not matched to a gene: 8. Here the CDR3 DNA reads TGTGCCAGTACCGGGACAGGAGGAGGCTATGGCTACACCTTC. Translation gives CASTGTGGGYGYTF.

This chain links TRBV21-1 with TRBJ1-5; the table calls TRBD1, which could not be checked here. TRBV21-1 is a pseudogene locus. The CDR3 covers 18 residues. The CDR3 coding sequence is TGTGCCAGCAGCGGCTTGGACAGGGCCCGAATTAGCAATCAGCCCCAGCATTTT. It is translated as CASSGLDRARISNQPQHF.

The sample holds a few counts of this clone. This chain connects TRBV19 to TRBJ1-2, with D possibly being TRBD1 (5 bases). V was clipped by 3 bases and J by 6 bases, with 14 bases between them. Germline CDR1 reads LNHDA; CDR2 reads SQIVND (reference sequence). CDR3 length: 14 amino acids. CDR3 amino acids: CASSITMGGDGYTF. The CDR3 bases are TGTGCCAGTAGTATTACCATGGGGGGGGATGGCTACACCTTC.

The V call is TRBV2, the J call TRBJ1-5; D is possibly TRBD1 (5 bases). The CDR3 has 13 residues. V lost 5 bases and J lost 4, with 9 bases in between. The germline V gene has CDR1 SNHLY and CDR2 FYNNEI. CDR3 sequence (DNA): TGTGCCAGCAGTCTGGCAGGGAATCAGCCCCAGCATTTT. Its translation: CASSLAGNQPQHF.

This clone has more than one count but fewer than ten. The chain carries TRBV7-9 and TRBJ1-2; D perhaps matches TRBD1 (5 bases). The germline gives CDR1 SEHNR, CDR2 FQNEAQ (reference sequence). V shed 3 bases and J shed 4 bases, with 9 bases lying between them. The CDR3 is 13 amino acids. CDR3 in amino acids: CASSFGGTYGYTF. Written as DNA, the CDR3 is TGTGCCAGCAGCTTCGGGGGGACCTATGGCTACACCTTC. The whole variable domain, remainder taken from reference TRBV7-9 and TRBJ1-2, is DTGVSQNPRHKITKRGQNVTFRCDPISEHNRLYWYRQTLGQGPEFLTYFQNEAQLEKSRLLSDRFSAERPKGSFSTLEIQRTEQGDSAMYLCASSFGGTYGYTFGSGTRLTVV.

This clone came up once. In DNA form, the CDR3 reads TGCAGCGTTGGCGGGGACAGGCCGACTGGAAACACCATATATTTT. The encoded protein is CSVGGDRPTGNTIYF. The chain employs TRBV29-1 and TRBJ1-3; 8 bases are shared with TRBD1. The CDR3 has 15 amino acids. In germline, CDR1 is SQVTM, CDR2 ANQGSEA. J lost 2 bases, V lost 4 bases, and 7 bases had no gene match.

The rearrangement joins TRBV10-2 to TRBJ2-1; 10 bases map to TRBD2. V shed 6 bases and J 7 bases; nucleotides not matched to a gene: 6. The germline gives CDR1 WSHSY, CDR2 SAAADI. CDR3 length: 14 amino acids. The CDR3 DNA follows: TGCGCCAGCAGGAATTATAGCGGGAGGAATGAGCAGTTCTTC. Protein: CASRNYSGRNEQFF.

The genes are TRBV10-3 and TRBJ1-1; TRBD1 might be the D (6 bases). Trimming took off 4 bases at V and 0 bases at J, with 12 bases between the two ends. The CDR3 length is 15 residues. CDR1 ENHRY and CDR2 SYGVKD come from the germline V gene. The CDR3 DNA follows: TGTGCCATCAGTGCAGCAACAGGGCTGAACACTGAAGCTTTCTTT. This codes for CAISAATGLNTEAFF.

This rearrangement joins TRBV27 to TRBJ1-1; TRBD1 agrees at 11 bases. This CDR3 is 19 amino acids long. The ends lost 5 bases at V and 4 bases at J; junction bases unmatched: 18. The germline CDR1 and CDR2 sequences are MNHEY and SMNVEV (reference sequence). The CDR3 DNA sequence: TGTGCCAGCAGTCGTAAAAGAGGACAGGGGGCAGTAGGCGTCACTGAAGCTTTCTTT. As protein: CASSRKRGQGAVGVTEAFF.

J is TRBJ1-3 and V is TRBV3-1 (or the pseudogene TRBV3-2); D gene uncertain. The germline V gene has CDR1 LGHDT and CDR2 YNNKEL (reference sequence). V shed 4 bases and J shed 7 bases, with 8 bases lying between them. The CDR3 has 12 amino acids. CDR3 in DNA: TGTGCCAGCAGCCCGTCGAGGAACACCATATATTTT. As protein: CASSPSRNTIYF.

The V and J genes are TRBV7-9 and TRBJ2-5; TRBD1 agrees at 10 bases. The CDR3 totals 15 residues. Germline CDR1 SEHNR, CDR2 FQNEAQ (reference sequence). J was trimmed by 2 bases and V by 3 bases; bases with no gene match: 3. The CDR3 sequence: CASSLGQGKQETQYF. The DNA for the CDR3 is TGTGCCAGCAGCTTGGGACAGGGGAAACAAGAGACCCAGTACTTC.

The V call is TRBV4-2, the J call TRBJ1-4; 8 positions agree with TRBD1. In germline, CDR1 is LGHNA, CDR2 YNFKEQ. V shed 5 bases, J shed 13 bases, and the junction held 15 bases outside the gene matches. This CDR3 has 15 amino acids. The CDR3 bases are TGTGCCAGCAGCAACCCTTCCAGGGGGCGCCTAGGACTGTTTTTT. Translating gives CASSNPSRGRLGLFF.

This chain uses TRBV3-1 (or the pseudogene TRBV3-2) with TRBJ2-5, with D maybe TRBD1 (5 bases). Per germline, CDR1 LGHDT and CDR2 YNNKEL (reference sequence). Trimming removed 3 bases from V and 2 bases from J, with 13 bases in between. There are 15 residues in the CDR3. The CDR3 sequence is CASSQLTEPQETQYF. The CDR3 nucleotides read TGTGCCAGCAGCCAGCTGACAGAACCTCAAGAGACCCAGTACTTC.

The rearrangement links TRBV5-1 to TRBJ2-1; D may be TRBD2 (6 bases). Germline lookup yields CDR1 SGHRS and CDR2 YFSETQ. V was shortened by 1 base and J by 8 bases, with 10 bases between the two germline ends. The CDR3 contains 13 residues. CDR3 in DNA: TGCGCCAGCAGCTTGTACCGCGGGGATGAGCAGTTCTTC. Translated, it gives CASSLYRGDEQFF.

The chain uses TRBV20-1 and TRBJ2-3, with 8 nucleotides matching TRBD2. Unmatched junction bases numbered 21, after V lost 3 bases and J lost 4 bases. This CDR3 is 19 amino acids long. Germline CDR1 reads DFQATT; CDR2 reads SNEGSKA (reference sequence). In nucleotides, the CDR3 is TGCAGTGCTAGTCAAGCGGGAGTTTTGGGCCCCTTTTCCGCAGATACGCAGTATTTT. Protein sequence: CSASQAGVLGPFSADTQYF.

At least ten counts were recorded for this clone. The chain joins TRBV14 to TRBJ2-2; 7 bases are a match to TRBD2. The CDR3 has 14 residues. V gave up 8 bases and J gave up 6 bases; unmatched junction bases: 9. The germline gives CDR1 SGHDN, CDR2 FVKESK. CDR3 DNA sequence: TGTGCCAGCCGACTCGGGGGGTACCCCGGGGAGCTGTTTTTT. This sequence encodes CASRLGGYPGELFF.

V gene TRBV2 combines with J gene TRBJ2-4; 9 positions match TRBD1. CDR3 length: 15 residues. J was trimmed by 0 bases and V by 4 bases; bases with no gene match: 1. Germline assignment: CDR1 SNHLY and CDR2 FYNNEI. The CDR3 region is CASSGDRVAKNIQYF. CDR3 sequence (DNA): TGTGCCAGCAGTGGGGACAGGGTAGCCAAAAACATTCAGTACTTC.